The rows below give T cell receptor beta chains drawn from one sample of a study of blood T cells in healthy people across ages. Via MiXCR, TCRdb re-called the 5' RACE reads, giving one row per CDR3 protein. The data show about 800,000 distinct CDR3 sequences, roughly 64% seen once. The sample comprised blood. These TCRs come from a man in his thirties or forties in good health. Each CDR3 is given with its conserved first and last residue. A D gene is named only where the DNA matches it firmly. Rows give clone size only sometimes, using once, few, many, or a class for an expanded clone.

v_call	clone_size	d_call	j_call	cdr3_aa	cdr3_nt
TRBV27	-	TRBD2	TRBJ2-1	CASSVGGFVLAGTNEQFF	TGTGCCAGCAGCGTTGGGGGGTTCGTATTAGCGGGAACCAATGAGCAGTTCTTC
TRBV18	-	-	TRBJ2-5	CASSPSQGRIETQYF	TGTGCCAGCTCACCATCCCAGGGGCGGATAGAGACCCAGTACTTC
TRBV4-1	few	-	TRBJ2-1	CASSNHLLGLDEQFF	TGCGCCAGCAGCAATCATCTACTAGGACTGGATGAGCAGTTCTTC
TRBV5-1	-	-	TRBJ1-2	CASSAQQGLYTF	TGCGCCAGCAGCGCTCAACAGGGACTCTACACCTTC
TRBV5-5	-	TRBD1	TRBJ2-1	CASSLFYGQGIYNEQFF	TGTGCCAGCAGCTTGTTTTATGGACAGGGGATTTACAATGAGCAGTTCTTC
TRBV9	-	TRBD2	TRBJ2-1	CASSVSRLAGPSYNEQFF	TGTGCCAGCAGCGTCAGTAGACTAGCGGGCCCCTCCTACAATGAGCAGTTCTTC
TRBV25-1	few	-	TRBJ1-6	CASSAESSYNSPLHF	TGTGCCAGCAGTGCTGAGAGCTCCTATAATTCACCCCTCCACTTT
TRBV7-2	-	-	TRBJ2-3	CASSLERSDTQYF	TGTGCCAGCAGCTTAGAGCGGTCAGATACGCAGTATTTT
TRBV29-1	-	-	TRBJ1-2	CSVGDGELRYTF	TGCAGCGTGGGGGACGGAGAATTGCGCTACACCTTC
TRBV11-1	-	-	TRBJ2-5	CASSFGGLRQGTQYF	TGTGCCAGCAGCTTCGGCGGCCTCAGACAAGGGACCCAGTACTTC
TRBV7-9	-	TRBD1	TRBJ1-1	CASSTSDRGFFTEAFF	TGTGCCAGCAGTACATCGGACAGGGGATTTTTCACTGAAGCTTTCTTT
TRBV20-1	-	TRBD2	TRBJ2-5	CGGLAKETQYF	TGCGGCGGACTAGCGAAAGAGACCCAGTACTTC
TRBV12-3/TRBV12-4	-	-	TRBJ1-1	CANKNPGDTEAFF	TGTGCCAACAAGAACCCCGGGGACACTGAAGCTTTCTTT
TRBV2	once	-	TRBJ2-7	CASSAGPGNYEQYF	TGTGCCAGCTCGGCAGGACCAGGAAACTACGAGCAGTACTTC
TRBV6-5	-	-	TRBJ2-2	CASSYSTPPDTGELFF	TGTGCCAGCAGTTACTCGACCCCTCCGGACACCGGGGAGCTGTTTTTT